The 30 T cell receptor beta chains in this list originate from one sample, sequenced in a study of T cell responses to AZD1222 COVID-19 vaccine. The assay was immunoSEQ multiplex PCR, and TCRdb's table has in-frame clones only and misses some. The top ten clones hold approximately 0.96% of a sample with around 140,000 clones, more than 80% of them seen once. The specimen comprised peripheral blood, sampled on day 0 of MenACWY control vaccination. Receptors originate from an adult in good health.

The rearrangement links TRBV7-3 to TRBJ1-4; no definite D call. The CDR3 consists of 15 residues. Deletions cut 5 bases from V and 8 bases from J, with 18 bases between. Germline values: CDR1 SGHTA, CDR2 FQGTGA. The CDR3 region has the DNA TGTGCCAGCAGCCAGACGGGGAGGGCGGGAGAAAAACTGTTTTTT. Protein product: CASSQTGRAGEKLFF. The complete variable domain, with remaining parts taken from reference TRBV7-3 and TRBJ1-4, reads GAGVSQTPSNKVTEKGKYVELRCDPISGHTALYWYRQSLGQGPEFLIYFQGTGAADDSGLPNDRFFAVRPEGSVSTLKIQRTERGDSAVYLCASSQTGRAGEKLFFGSGTQLSVL.

This chain uses TRBV7-9 with TRBJ2-7; 7 bases match TRBD1. Germline trimming cut 5 bases from V and 6 bases from J; bases unmatched to any gene: 7. The CDR3 spans 13 residues. Germline V gene data show CDR1 as SEHNR and CDR2 as FQNEAQ (reference sequence). The CDR3 coding sequence is TGTGCCAGCAGCGCGACAGGGTTCTCCGAGCAGTACTTC. It translates to CASSATGFSEQYF.

The chain carries TRBV10-3 and TRBJ2-3; D is ambiguous. Deletions cut 10 bases from V and 0 bases from J, with 17 bases between. The CDR3 consists of 15 residues. Germline assignment: CDR1 ENHRY and CDR2 SYGVKD. The CDR3 reads CATSVERSSTDTQYF. CDR3 in DNA: TGTGCCACCTCCGTGGAAAGGTCTAGCACAGATACGCAGTATTTT.

The sample holds one count of this clone. The V call is TRBV30, the J call TRBJ1-1; no reliable D call. CDR1 GTSNPN and CDR2 SVGIG come from the germline V gene (reference sequence). This CDR3 is 11 amino acids long. The V gene lost 1 base and the J gene lost 4 bases, with 4 bases spanning the gap. The CDR3 protein is CAWSEVTEAFF. In DNA, the CDR3 is TGTGCCTGGAGTGAAGTCACTGAAGCTTTCTTT.

The chain couples TRBV6-5 to TRBJ1-5, with D uncertain. The CDR3 loop spans 15 amino acids. The V end was cut by 0 bases, the J end by 4 bases, with 10 bases between. Germline V gene lookup returns CDR1 MNHEY and CDR2 SVGAGI. CDR3 residues: CASSYSTLNNQPQHF. CDR3 bases: TGTGCCAGCAGTTACTCGACCCTTAATAATCAGCCCCAGCATTTT.

The gene calls are TRBV7-9 and TRBJ1-3; D is undetermined. Germline values: CDR1 SEHNR, CDR2 FQNEAQ (reference sequence). V was clipped by 0 bases and J by 0 bases, with 9 bases between them. This CDR3 is built from 16 residues. CDR3 coding DNA: TGTGCCAGCAGCTTAGCGAAGCATCCCTCTGGAAACACCATATATTTT. Translated: CASSLAKHPSGNTIYF. Full variable domain (missing parts from reference TRBV7-9 and TRBJ1-3): DTGVSQNPRHKITKRGQNVTFRCDPISEHNRLYWYRQTLGQGPEFLTYFQNEAQLEKSRLLSDRFSAERPKGSFSTLEIQRTEQGDSAMYLCASSLAKHPSGNTIYFGEGSWLTVV.

This chain connects TRBV4-3 to TRBJ2-1; TRBD2 agrees at 11 bases. The V gene end was trimmed by 0 bases and the J gene end by 3 bases; junction bases not matched to a gene: 1. The V gene's germline CDR1 is LGHNA and CDR2 YSLEER. The CDR3 contains 16 residues. The CDR3 sequence: CASSQETSGGYNEQFF. DNA of the CDR3: TGCGCCAGCAGCCAAGAAACTAGCGGGGGCTACAATGAGCAGTTCTTC.

The chain recombines TRBV18 with TRBJ1-4; D not certain. CDR1 KGHSH and CDR2 LQKENI come from the germline V gene. V lost 8 bases and J lost 5, with 12 bases in between. The CDR3 is 13 amino acids. CDR3 nucleotide sequence: TGTGCCAGCGCCCCCAAGTTGAATGAAAAACTGTTTTTT. Protein product: CASAPKLNEKLFF. Variable domain in full (rest from reference TRBV18 and TRBJ1-4): NAGVMQNPRHLVRRRGQEARLRCSPMKGHSHVYWYRQLPEEGLKFMVYLQKENIIDESGMPKERFSAEFPKEGPSILRIQQVVRGDSAAYFCASAPKLNEKLFFGSGTQLSVL.

This clone was seen just once. The V gene is TRBV5-1, the J gene TRBJ1-3; D uncertain. With 0 bases removed from V and 4 bases from J, the gap between germline ends came to 5 bases. Looked up from germline, CDR1 is SGHRS and CDR2 is YFSETQ. CDR3 size: 13 residues. DNA of the CDR3: TGCGCCAGCAGCTTGGAGGGAGGAAACACCATATATTTT. Its protein product is CASSLEGGNTIYF.

V and J are TRBV5-1 and TRBJ2-7; maybe TRBD1 (6 bases). V lost 0 bases and J lost 0, with 10 bases in between. The CDR3 is 15 amino acids. Looked up from germline, CDR1 is SGHRS and CDR2 is YFSETQ. CDR3 coding DNA: TGCGCCAGCAGCTTGGATGGGACATCCTCCTACGAGCAGTACTTC. This codes for CASSLDGTSSYEQYF.

This clone appeared a few times. V gene TRBV2 combines with J gene TRBJ2-7; D is unresolved. CDR1 and CDR2 from the germline V gene are SNHLY and FYNNEI. The germline V and J ends were trimmed by 4 bases and 6 bases, with 13 bases remaining between them. This CDR3 comprises 13 residues. The CDR3 protein is CASSGVGLIEQYF. In nucleotides, the CDR3 is TGTGCCAGCAGTGGTGTCGGGTTGATCGAGCAGTACTTC.

The rearrangement joins TRBV7-9 to TRBJ1-2; D is possibly TRBD1 (5 bases). CDR1 and CDR2 from the germline V gene are SEHNR and FQNEAQ (reference sequence). There are 15 residues in the CDR3. V was shortened by 5 bases and J by 5 bases, with 18 bases between the two germline ends. This CDR3 is CASSPWTPSEYGYTF. In nucleotides, the CDR3 is TGTGCCAGCAGCCCCTGGACACCGAGTGAATATGGCTACACCTTC.

In its sample, this clone was seen once. This chain joins TRBV5-6 and TRBJ1-2; 7 bases match TRBD1. The CDR3 totals 15 residues. Germline V gene sequence: CDR1 SGHDT, CDR2 YYEEEE. After removal of 5 bases from V and 7 bases from J, the junction contained 14 bases not matched to a gene. CDR3 sequence reads: CASRLTDRTGAGYTF. For the CDR3, the DNA is TGTGCCAGCAGACTCACGGACAGGACGGGGGCTGGCTACACCTTC.

The chain links TRBV12-3 or TRBV12-4 to TRBJ2-7; D unresolved. This CDR3 is 13 amino acids long. Deletions cut 6 bases from V and 0 bases from J, with 9 bases between. CDR3 sequence: CASRAPSSYEQYF. CDR3 bases: TGTGCCAGCAGGGCCCCGAGCTCCTACGAGCAGTACTTC.

This chain connects TRBV7-9 to TRBJ1-1; no clear D. Trimming cost V 1 base and J 1 base, with 13 bases left between them. Germline assignment: CDR1 SEHNR and CDR2 FQNEAQ (reference sequence). CDR3 length: 16 residues. The CDR3 nucleotides read TGTGCCAGCAGCTTAGTCCCGGCAGTGAAGAACACTGAAGCTTTCTTT. Translation: CASSLVPAVKNTEAFF.

The chain is built from TRBV11-3 and TRBJ2-1; D unresolved. CDR1 and CDR2 (germline): SGHNT, YENEEA. V was shortened by 0 bases and J by 4 bases, with 4 bases between the two germline ends. This CDR3 has 13 residues. The CDR3 DNA reads TGTGCCAGCAGCTTAGAGGGATACAATGAGCAGTTCTTC. This translates into CASSLEGYNEQFF.

V and J are TRBV19 and TRBJ1-2, with 7 positions matching TRBD1. Germline V gene data show CDR1 as LNHDA and CDR2 as SQIVND (reference sequence). The trim removed 7 bases at V and 0 bases at J, leaving 2 bases unmatched. This CDR3 spans 13 amino acids. The CDR3 region is CASNRGPNYGYTF. DNA for the CDR3: TGTGCCAGTAACAGGGGTCCTAACTATGGCTACACCTTC.

The rearrangement uses TRBV19 and TRBJ1-5; the match to TRBD1 covers 9 bases. Unmatched junction bases numbered 10, after V lost 10 bases and J lost 3 bases. Germline V CDR1 and CDR2: LNHDA, SQIVND (reference sequence). CDR3 length: 15 amino acids. The CDR3 here is CAIQSGTGPNQPQHF. CDR3 sequence (DNA): TGTGCCATCCAATCCGGGACAGGGCCCAATCAGCCCCAGCATTTT. The full variable domain, its missing parts supplied by reference TRBV19 and TRBJ1-5, is DGGITQSPKYLFRKEGQNVTLSCEQNLNHDAMYWYRQDPGQGLRLIYYSQIVNDFQKGDIAEGYSVSREKKESFPLTVTSAQKNPTAFYLCAIQSGTGPNQPQHFGDGTRLSIL.

The chain combines TRBV2 with TRBJ1-3; D may be TRBD1 (5 bases). The CDR3 contains 14 residues. Per germline, CDR1 SNHLY and CDR2 FYNNEI. Trimming shortened V by 3 bases and J by 0 bases, and 6 bases separated the two germline ends. In DNA, the CDR3 is TGTGCCAGCAGTGAGGGGGGCTCTGGAAACACCATATATTTT. Protein product: CASSEGGSGNTIYF.

The chain combines TRBV19 with TRBJ2-3; D not certain. The CDR3 totals 15 residues. The V end lost 6 bases, the J end lost 0 bases, and 13 bases lay between the germline ends. Germline CDR1 LNHDA, CDR2 SQIVND (reference sequence). In DNA form, the CDR3 reads TGTGCCAGTAGCCCCGTTGGATATAGCACAGATACGCAGTATTTT. This gives the protein CASSPVGYSTDTQYF.

The chain has TRBV10-3 and TRBJ1-1, with D perhaps matching TRBD1 (6 bases). Trimming removed 0 bases at V and 1 base at J, with 9 bases between. The CDR3 extends over 15 amino acids. CDR1 ENHRY and CDR2 SYGVKD come from the germline V gene. The CDR3 protein is CAISESGGWNTEAFF. For the CDR3, the DNA is TGTGCCATCAGTGAGTCGGGGGGCTGGAACACTGAAGCTTTCTTT.

The gene calls are TRBV28 and TRBJ1-1; TRBD1 aligns across 7 bases. CDR1 and CDR2 from the germline V gene are MDHEN and SYDVKM. The V gene end was trimmed by 2 bases and the J gene end by 6 bases; junction bases not matched to a gene: 3. This CDR3 is 13 amino acids long. CDR3 sequence (DNA): TGTGCCAGCAGTTTAAGGACAGGACCTGAAGCTTTCTTT. Translated, it gives CASSLRTGPEAFF.

This clone has only one observation. The chain couples TRBV3-1 (or the pseudogene TRBV3-2) to TRBJ2-2; no firm D call. Germline CDR1 is LGHDT and CDR2 is YNNKEL (reference sequence). The CDR3 is made up of 15 amino acids. V was clipped by 1 base and J by 4 bases, with 10 bases between them. The CDR3 here is CASSQGVHSTGELFF. In DNA, the CDR3 is TGTGCCAGCAGCCAAGGAGTACATAGCACCGGGGAGCTGTTTTTT.

The genes are TRBV10-3 and TRBJ2-1; perhaps TRBD2 as D (6 bases). Trimming took off 3 bases at V and 9 bases at J, with 27 bases between the two ends. CDR3 length equals 18 residues. Germline assignment: CDR1 ENHRY and CDR2 SYGVKD. The CDR3 sequence is CAISDLAPRRGKGSEQFF. In DNA form, the CDR3 reads TGTGCCATCAGTGACCTAGCCCCCCGACGCGGGAAAGGGAGTGAGCAGTTCTTC.

J is TRBJ1-2 and V is TRBV5-1, with D unresolved. The CDR3 extends over 14 amino acids. Trimming took 1 base from V and 4 from J, leaving 11 bases between them. Germline loops: CDR1 SGHRS, CDR2 YFSETQ. The CDR3 region is CASSLKSDPYGYTF. The CDR3 DNA sequence: TGCGCCAGCAGCTTGAAATCGGACCCCTATGGCTACACCTTC.

The V gene is TRBV12-3 or TRBV12-4, the J gene TRBJ1-1; a possible D gene is TRBD1 (6 bases). The CDR3 sequence is 13 residues long. V shed 7 bases and J shed 0 bases, with 9 bases lying between them. This chain's CDR3 is CASTGQLNTEAFF. The CDR3 nucleotides read TGTGCCAGCACCGGACAGTTGAACACTGAAGCTTTCTTT.

The chain has TRBV2 and TRBJ2-1; D unresolved. V was pared by 7 bases and J by 1 base, with 11 bases between. There are 14 residues in the CDR3. Germline lookup yields CDR1 SNHLY and CDR2 FYNNEI. CDR3 DNA: TGTGCCAGCAAAACCAGCGCGTCCTACAATGAGCAGTTCTTC. Protein: CASKTSASYNEQFF.

The J gene is TRBJ2-7, the V gene TRBV12-3 or TRBV12-4; D is uncertain. The CDR3 length is 13 residues. Deletions cut 5 bases from V and 2 bases from J, with 10 bases between. The CDR3 nucleotides read TGTGCCAGCAGTCAACCGGGTCCCTACGAGCAGTACTTC. It encodes CASSQPGPYEQYF.

The chain employs TRBV7-3 and TRBJ1-1, with D perhaps matching TRBD1 (5 bases). Germline loops: CDR1 SGHTA, CDR2 FQGTGA. This CDR3 has 15 residues. Between the trimmed V and J ends, which lost 1 base and 1 base, there was a span of 10 bases. The CDR3 sequence: CASSLSGGENTEAFF. CDR3 coding DNA: TGTGCCAGCAGCTTAAGTGGAGGGGAGAACACTGAAGCTTTCTTT.

The V call is TRBV5-6, the J call TRBJ1-5, with a tentative D call TRBD1 (5 bases). The CDR3 totals 16 residues. Germline V gene lookup returns CDR1 SGHDT and CDR2 YYEEEE. Trimming shortened V by 4 bases and J by 6 bases, and 20 bases separated the two germline ends. The CDR3 loop reads CASSPGPNTLGQPQHF. The DNA for the CDR3 is TGTGCCAGCAGCCCGGGACCCAACACTCTCGGTCAGCCCCAGCATTTT.